This TCR beta chain is from a study of CD8+ T cells in alopecia areata. In the study overall: Using the percentage of affected scalp area, treated patients' severity was scored.

Comments on this clone: The antigen is undetermined.

Sequencing used cDNA as its template, made by extracting RNA and reverse transcribing it. The repertoire was sequenced with immunoSEQ multiplex PCR; TCRdb's copy has only in-frame clones and lacks some. The table records about 100,000 clones, 84% of them present only once. Findings and limits, study-wide: There were many expanded lesional clones persisting in scalp and blood during tofacitinib. Just one nonresponder means the tie between baseline CD8+ expansion and response stays uncertain.

This CDR3 region has 17 residues. Germline assignment: CDR1 LGHNA and CDR2 YSLEER. V shed 0 bases, J shed 6 bases, and the junction held 10 bases outside the gene matches. Treatment denoted: oral pan-JAK inhibitor, 5-10 mg twice daily. CD4+ and CD8+ T cells were sorted from PBMCs. The sample in question was CD8+ T cells sorted from blood, obtained at week 24, from a patient treated with tofacitinib. The TCR originated in a human donor with alopecia areata. The chain is built from TRBV4-3 and TRBJ1-4; the match to TRBD1 covers 7 bases. DNA of the CDR3: TGCGCCAGCAGCCAAGATCCTACACAGGGGTGGGATGAAAAACTGTTTTTT. This encodes CASSQDPTQGWDEKLFF.